This T cell receptor (beta chain) originates from a study of T cell responses to AZD1222 COVID-19 vaccine. The study pooled second doses at about 4 or about 12 weeks. Whole-study results and caveats: Elevations in Spike-specific TCR breadth and depth followed administration of two AZD1222 doses. Clonal diversity may have been underestimated, and the donors were mostly white British, with more females than males.

With regard to this clone: Its antigen is not identified.

Profiling relied on immunoSEQ multiplex PCR, and the TCRdb table lists in-frame clones only, not all of them. The sample yields around 150,000 clones, roughly 92% seen once. The specimen comprised peripheral blood, sampled 28 days after the second AZD1222 dose. The source is an adult who received the AZD1222 COVID-19 vaccine.

For the CDR3, the DNA is TGTGCCAGCAGCCCCTCGGGGAACGAGCAGTACTTC. Residues: CASSPSGNEQYF. This chain joins TRBV12-3 or TRBV12-4 and TRBJ2-7; D is perhaps TRBD2 (5 bases). The CDR3 totals 12 residues. V gave up 6 bases and J gave up 5 bases, with 11 bases separating them.